One and the same sample provided the 22 T cell receptor beta chains below, sequenced in a study of CD8 T cells in ankylosing spondylitis. These receptors have no identified antigens. Study-level findings and limits: Made up of eight highly homologous variants, a TCR beta motif appeared characteristic of ankylosing spondylitis blood.

TCRdb recomputed calls from the 5' RACE reads with MiXCR, one row per CDR3 protein. This repertoire shows roughly 300,000 distinct CDR3 sequences, around 7.6% found once; its top ten account for roughly 14%. Sequencing was done on a sample of blood, either unsorted or a sorted T cell fraction (not recorded which). These receptor sequences come from a male donor with ankylosing spondylitis.

This clonotype showed up many times. The chain uses TRBV20-1 and TRBJ2-7; D perhaps matches TRBD2 (5 bases). Looked up from germline, CDR1 is DFQATT and CDR2 is SNEGSKA (reference sequence). V lost 2 bases and J lost 3, with 11 bases in between. CDR3 length equals 13 residues. The CDR3 protein is CSARSGNHYEQYF. As DNA, the CDR3 is TGCAGTGCTAGATCCGGGAACCACTACGAGCAGTACTTC.

This clonotype was seen only a few times. The V gene is TRBV9, the J gene TRBJ2-1; 11 nucleotides agree with TRBD2. The CDR3 sequence is 17 residues long. CDR1 and CDR2 (germline): SGDLS, YYNGEE. Germline trimming cut 0 bases from V and 7 bases from J; bases unmatched to any gene: 9. DNA of the CDR3: TGTGCCAGCAGCGTAGTCGAACTAGCGGGAGCTCGAAATGAGCAGTTCTTC. Its protein product is CASSVVELAGARNEQFF.

The rearrangement uses TRBV25-1 and TRBJ2-7; TRBD1 matches 11 bases. CDR3 length equals 16 residues. Germline loops: CDR1 MGHDK, CDR2 SYGVNS. The J segment lost 6 bases and the V segment lost 4 bases, leaving 11 bases of the junction unmatched. The CDR3 loop reads CASSAPPDRGQPEQYF. CDR3 nucleotide sequence: TGTGCCAGCAGTGCCCCCCCGGACAGGGGGCAACCCGAGCAGTACTTC.

The chain has TRBV28 and TRBJ2-7; D may correspond to TRBD1 or TRBD2 (6 bases each). The V gene's germline CDR1 is MDHEN and CDR2 SYDVKM. This CDR3 comprises 13 residues. The V end was cut by 8 bases, the J end by 3 bases, with 14 bases between. The CDR3 DNA is TGTGCCAGCGCCAGGGGAGGTGGCTACGAGCAGTACTTC. Protein sequence: CASARGGGYEQYF.

The rearrangement joins TRBV4-3 to TRBJ1-6, with 7 bases fitting TRBD1. The CDR3 is 15 amino acids. Germline CDR1 and CDR2: LGHNA and YSLEER. Losses at the gene ends were 1 base for V and 5 bases for J; bases not matched to a gene: 2. For the CDR3, the DNA is TGCGCCAGCAGCCAAGGGGACAGCAATAATTCACCCCTCCACTTT. Amino acid sequence: CASSQGDSNNSPLHF.

This clonotype was counted a few times. CDR3 DNA sequence: TGCGCCAGCAGCCAAGTGTGGCAGGGAAGGGAGACCCAGTACTTC. This codes for CASSQVWQGRETQYF. The gene calls are TRBV4-3 and TRBJ2-5; perhaps TRBD1 as D (5 bases). V dropped 1 base and J dropped 5 bases, with 14 bases sitting between them. The germline CDR1 and CDR2 sequences are LGHNA and YSLEER. This CDR3 spans 15 amino acids.

Many counts were recorded for this clonotype. The chain combines TRBV29-1 with TRBJ2-1; D not resolved. Trimming cost V 5 bases and J 0 bases, with 8 bases left between them. Germline V CDR1 and CDR2: SQVTM, ANQGSEA. This CDR3 region has 13 residues. Written as DNA, the CDR3 is TGCAGCGTTAGGCGGAGCTCCTACAATGAGCAGTTCTTC. Residues: CSVRRSSYNEQFF.

This clonotype was picked up a small number of times. The chain links TRBV12-3 or TRBV12-4 to TRBJ2-2; 9 nucleotides match TRBD2. Trimming removed 3 bases from V and 6 bases from J; junction bases left unmatched: 11. This CDR3 spans 17 amino acids. CDR3 DNA: TGTGCCAGCAGTTTTGTCCTAGCGGGGTCGGGGTCCGGGGAGCTGTTTTTT. Residues: CASSFVLAGSGSGELFF.

This clonotype has only a few counts. The chain couples TRBV4-1 to TRBJ2-4; TRBD1 is a possible D gene (6 bases). This CDR3 has 18 amino acids. The V end lost 0 bases, the J end lost 3 bases, and 18 bases lay between the germline ends. Germline V gene sequence: CDR1 MGHRA, CDR2 YSYEKL. The CDR3 sequence is CASSQDPGGNVGKNIQYF. CDR3 DNA sequence: TGCGCCAGCAGCCAAGATCCTGGGGGCAACGTAGGCAAAAACATTCAGTACTTC.

This clonotype was seen more than once but under ten times. V is TRBV20-1 and J is TRBJ2-4, with a possible D match to TRBD2 (5 bases). The germline V gene has CDR1 DFQATT and CDR2 SNEGSKA (reference sequence). The CDR3 is 14 amino acids. The V gene lost 1 base and the J gene lost 9 bases, with 16 bases spanning the gap. For the CDR3, the DNA is TGCAGTGCTAGAGGGTTGGGAAGAGGGTTCATTCAGTACTTC. Translation: CSARGLGRGFIQYF.

This clonotype was observed a handful of times. A junction end diverges from the germline sequence, so it may reflect a read error. The chain uses TRBV7-2 and TRBJ2-7; 8 positions agree with TRBD2. Germline V gives CDR1 SGHTA, CDR2 FQGNSA. CDR3 length: 13 amino acids. This CDR3 reads CASSFAPSGAGDF. CDR3 bases: TGTGCCAGCAGCTTTGCCCCCTCGGGAGCGGGGGACTTC.

V usage is TRBV9 and J usage is TRBJ2-7; D gene ambiguous. Deletions cut 0 bases from V and 7 bases from J, with 11 bases between. There are 13 residues in the CDR3. Germline CDR1 and CDR2: SGDLS and YYNGEE. The CDR3 DNA reads TGTGCCAGCAGCGTAGGTTTCGGTTGGGAGCAGTACTTC. Protein: CASSVGFGWEQYF. The full variable domain, in which reference TRBV9 and TRBJ2-7 provide the parts outside the CDR3, is DSGVTQTPKHLITATGQRVTLRCSPRSGDLSVYWYQQSLDQGLQFLIQYYNGEERAKGNILERFSAQQFPDLHSELNLSSLELGDSALYFCASSVGFGWEQYFGPGTRLTVT.

J is TRBJ2-5 and V is TRBV29-1; 7 bases are shared with TRBD2. The CDR3 is 14 amino acids. Germline loops: CDR1 SQVTM, CDR2 ANQGSEA. Losses at the gene ends were 3 bases for V and 6 bases for J; bases not matched to a gene: 10. The CDR3 spells CSVDYSGLLKTQYF. The CDR3 bases are TGCAGCGTTGACTATAGCGGGTTGTTGAAGACCCAGTACTTC.

The chain joins TRBV4-2 to TRBJ2-1; D not resolved. Germline V gene lookup returns CDR1 LGHNA and CDR2 YNFKEQ. This CDR3 contains 14 residues. Trimming shortened V by 1 base and J by 6 bases, and 10 bases separated the two germline ends. CDR3 loop: CASSQGVASNEQFF. Here the CDR3 DNA reads TGTGCCAGCAGCCAAGGTGTTGCGAGCAATGAGCAGTTCTTC.

This clonotype was seen at least ten times. The chain carries TRBV29-1 and TRBJ2-7; D is perhaps TRBD2 (6 bases). The germline V gene has CDR1 SQVTM and CDR2 ANQGSEA. CDR3 size: 13 residues. The V end lost 6 bases, the J end lost 1 base, and 13 bases lay between the germline ends. The CDR3 bases are TGCAGCGTGGGACTGGGACTTTCCTACGAGCAGTACTTC. Amino acids: CSVGLGLSYEQYF.

This clonotype was counted only a few times. V is TRBV20-1 and J is TRBJ1-5, with no clear D. CDR1 is DFQATT and CDR2 is SNEGSKA in the germline V gene (reference sequence). The CDR3 consists of 18 residues. V lost 5 bases, J lost 0 bases, and 23 bases lay in between. CDR3: CSASPFGRVTDSNQPQHF. For the CDR3, the DNA is TGCAGTGCTTCCCCCTTCGGACGGGTGACTGATAGCAATCAGCCCCAGCATTTT.

This clonotype came up a few times. V usage is TRBV7-8 and J usage is TRBJ2-7; D gene ambiguous. Trimming took off 1 base at V and 6 bases at J, with 16 bases between the two ends. Germline-derived CDR1 and CDR2 are SGHVS and FQNEAQ. The CDR3 contains 15 residues. CDR3 in amino acids: CASSLGSIPDFEQYF. The CDR3 DNA follows: TGTGCCAGCAGCTTAGGTTCAATACCCGACTTCGAGCAGTACTTC. Full variable domain (rest looked up from reference TRBV7-8 and TRBJ2-7): GAGVSQSPRYKVAKRGQDVALRCDPISGHVSLFWYQQALGQGPEFLTYFQNEAQLDKSGLPSDRFFAERPEGSVSTLKIQRTQQEDSAVYLCASSLGSIPDFEQYFGPGTRLTVT.

The chain joins TRBV5-1 to TRBJ2-2, with TRBD1 matching 9 bases. J lost 7 bases, V lost 4 bases, and 5 bases had no gene match. CDR3 length: 14 residues. CDR1 SGHRS and CDR2 YFSETQ come from the germline V gene. The CDR3 nucleotides are TGCGCCAGCAGCGCGGACAGGGGAGGCGGGGAGCTGTTTTTT. Its translation: CASSADRGGGELFF.

The gene calls are TRBV15 and TRBJ2-1; D is undetermined. V was clipped by 0 bases and J by 9 bases, with 15 bases between them. The CDR3 is 15 residues long. Germline V CDR1 and CDR2: LNHNV, YYDKDF (reference sequence). CDR3 sequence (DNA): TGTGCCACCAGCAGAGATCTGGGTCCAGAAGCTGAGCAGTTCTTC. Translating gives CATSRDLGPEAEQFF.

The chain couples TRBV27 to TRBJ1-2; TRBD1 matches at 10 bases. V shed 3 bases, J shed 3 bases, and the junction held 1 base outside the gene matches. Germline CDR1 MNHEY, CDR2 SMNVEV (reference sequence). The CDR3 is 14 amino acids. CDR3 amino acids: CASSFGQGDYGYTF. CDR3 in DNA: TGTGCCAGCAGTTTCGGACAGGGGGACTATGGCTACACCTTC.

This clonotype turned up a few times. V gene TRBV29-1 combines with J gene TRBJ2-3, with D perhaps assigned TRBD1 or TRBD2 (5 bases each). Trimming cost V 0 bases and J 6 bases, with 13 bases left between them. This CDR3 has 14 residues. CDR1 is SQVTM and CDR2 is ANQGSEA in the germline V gene. The CDR3 reads CSVEDLAREDTQYF. In DNA form, the CDR3 reads TGCAGCGTTGAAGATCTTGCCAGGGAGGATACGCAGTATTTT.

V and J are TRBV7-9 and TRBJ2-2; D is ambiguous. With 2 bases removed from V and 2 bases from J, the gap between germline ends came to 9 bases. The CDR3 contains 15 residues. In germline, CDR1 is SEHNR, CDR2 FQNEAQ (reference sequence). The CDR3 DNA reads as TGTGCCAGCAGCTTATGGCGTGATAACACCGGGGAGCTGTTTTTT. It translates to CASSLWRDNTGELFF.